This T cell receptor (beta chain) was identified during a study of cytomegalovirus exposure and HLA in healthy donors. The study's findings and limits: Later on, a genetic analysis was performed. It linked a missense variant in DCLRE1C with V- and J-gene trimming of TCR beta. Cytomegalovirus association was assigned to approximately 160 TCR beta chains.

PCR employed 60 Vbeta and 13 Jbeta primers. Sequencing used immunoSEQ multiplex PCR; TCRdb keeps in-frame clones, though not all of them. The data contain roughly 97,000 clones, roughly 79% of them seen just once; the ten biggest clones take up 5% to 6.5%. In the case of this clone: Its antigen remains unknown.

Trimming removed 3 bases at V and 1 base at J, with 16 bases between. Germline V gene lookup returns CDR1 GTSNPN and CDR2 SVGIG (reference sequence). The CDR3 sequence is 17 residues long. The receptor was isolated from a man aged 60-69 years in good health and CMV-seropositive. Input material: PBMCs. The V call is TRBV30, the J call TRBJ2-6, with D possibly matching TRBD1 (5 bases). The DNA of the CDR3 is TGTGCCTGGAGAAGGGGCAGGGCTCGATCTGGGGCCAACGTCCTGACTTTC. It encodes CAWRRGRARSGANVLTF.